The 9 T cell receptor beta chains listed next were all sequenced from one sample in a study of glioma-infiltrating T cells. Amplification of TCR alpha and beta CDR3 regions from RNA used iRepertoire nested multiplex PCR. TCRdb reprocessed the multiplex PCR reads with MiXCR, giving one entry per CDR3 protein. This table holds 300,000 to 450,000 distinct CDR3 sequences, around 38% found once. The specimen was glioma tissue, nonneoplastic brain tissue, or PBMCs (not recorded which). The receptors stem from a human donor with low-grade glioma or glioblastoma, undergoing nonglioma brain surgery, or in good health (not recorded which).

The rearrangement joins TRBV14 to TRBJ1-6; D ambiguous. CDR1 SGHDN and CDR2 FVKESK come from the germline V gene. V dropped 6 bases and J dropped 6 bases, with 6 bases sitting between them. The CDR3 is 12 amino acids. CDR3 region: CASSFPNSPLHF. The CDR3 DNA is TGTGCCAGCAGTTTCCCTAATTCACCCCTCCACTTT.

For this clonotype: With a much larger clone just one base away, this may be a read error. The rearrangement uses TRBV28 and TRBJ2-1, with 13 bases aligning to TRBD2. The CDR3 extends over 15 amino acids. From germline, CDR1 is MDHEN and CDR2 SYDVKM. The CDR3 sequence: CASSLGTSGIYEQVF. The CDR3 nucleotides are TGTGCCAGCAGTTTAGGGACTAGCGGGATCTATGAGCAGGTCTTC.

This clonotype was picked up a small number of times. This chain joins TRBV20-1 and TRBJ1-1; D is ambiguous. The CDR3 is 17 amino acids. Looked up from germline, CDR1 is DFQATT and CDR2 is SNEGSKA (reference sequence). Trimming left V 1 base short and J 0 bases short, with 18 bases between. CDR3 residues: CSARVKGYWELNTEAFF. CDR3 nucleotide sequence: TGCAGTGCTAGAGTGAAGGGATACTGGGAGTTGAACACTGAAGCTTTCTTT.

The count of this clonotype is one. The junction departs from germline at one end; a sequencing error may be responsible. This CDR3 is CASSQGRGNSPLHF. The CDR3 DNA reads TGCGCCAGCAGCCAAGGCAGGGGTAATTCACCCCTCCACTTT. V usage is TRBV7-2 and J usage is TRBJ1-6; possible D gene TRBD1, 6 bases. CDR3 size: 14 residues. Germline V lookup: CDR1 SGHTA, CDR2 FQGNSA.

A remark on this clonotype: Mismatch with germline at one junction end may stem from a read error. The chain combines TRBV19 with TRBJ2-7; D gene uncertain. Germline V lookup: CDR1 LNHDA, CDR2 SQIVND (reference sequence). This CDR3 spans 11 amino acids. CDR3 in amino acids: CDSSIRNEQYF. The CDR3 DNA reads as TGTGACAGTAGTATCCGGAACGAGCAGTACTTC.

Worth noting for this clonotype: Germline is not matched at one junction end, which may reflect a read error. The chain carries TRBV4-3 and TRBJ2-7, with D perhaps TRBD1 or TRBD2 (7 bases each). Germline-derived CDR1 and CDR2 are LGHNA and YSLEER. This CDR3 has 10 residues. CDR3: CASSQQGGGF. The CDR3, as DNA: TGCGCCAGCAGCCAACAGGGGGGGGGGTTC.

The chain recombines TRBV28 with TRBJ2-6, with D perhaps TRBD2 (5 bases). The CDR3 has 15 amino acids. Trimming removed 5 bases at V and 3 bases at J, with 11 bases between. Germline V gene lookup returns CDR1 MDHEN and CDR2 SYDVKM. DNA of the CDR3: TGTGCCAGCAGTGAGATAGACTATGGGGCCAACGTCCTGACTTTC. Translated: CASSEIDYGANVLTF.

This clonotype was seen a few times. This CDR3 is CASSPRDISAEAFF. The CDR3 nucleotides read TGTGCCAGCAGCCCTCGGGACATCAGCGCTGAAGCTTTCTTT. This chain uses TRBV7-6 with TRBJ1-1; maybe TRBD1 (6 bases). Germline V CDR1 and CDR2: SGHVS, FNYEAQ. This CDR3 comprises 14 residues. Trimming cost V 5 bases and J 6 bases, with 16 bases left between them.

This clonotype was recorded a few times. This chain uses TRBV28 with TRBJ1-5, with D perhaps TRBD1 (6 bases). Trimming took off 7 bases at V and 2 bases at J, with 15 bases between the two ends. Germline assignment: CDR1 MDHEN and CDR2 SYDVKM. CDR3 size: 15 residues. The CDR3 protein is CASTLGQYRNQPQHF. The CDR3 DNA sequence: TGTGCCAGCACCCTTGGACAGTATCGCAATCAGCCCCAGCATTTT.